This TCR beta chain was documented in a study of blood T cell repertoires in COVID-19. Study-wide context: PBMCs, B-cell-depleted T cells, or T cells provided the cDNA or gDNA that made up the material.

Germline CDR1 KGHSH, CDR2 LQKENI. This CDR3 spans 15 amino acids. Losses at the gene ends were 3 bases for V and 5 bases for J; bases not matched to a gene: 5. Sequencing used immunoSEQ multiplex PCR; TCRdb keeps in-frame clones, though not all of them. Among tens of thousands of clones listed, under 90% were seen once. Material for sequencing was peripheral blood. The clonotype comes from a man aged 55 to 70 with COVID-19, enrolled during active disease. The chain joins TRBV18 to TRBJ2-7; 12 bases agree with TRBD2. CDR3 coding DNA: TGTGCCAGCTCACCCTCGACTAGCGGGAGCAACGAGCAGTACTTC. Translated: CASSPSTSGSNEQYF.